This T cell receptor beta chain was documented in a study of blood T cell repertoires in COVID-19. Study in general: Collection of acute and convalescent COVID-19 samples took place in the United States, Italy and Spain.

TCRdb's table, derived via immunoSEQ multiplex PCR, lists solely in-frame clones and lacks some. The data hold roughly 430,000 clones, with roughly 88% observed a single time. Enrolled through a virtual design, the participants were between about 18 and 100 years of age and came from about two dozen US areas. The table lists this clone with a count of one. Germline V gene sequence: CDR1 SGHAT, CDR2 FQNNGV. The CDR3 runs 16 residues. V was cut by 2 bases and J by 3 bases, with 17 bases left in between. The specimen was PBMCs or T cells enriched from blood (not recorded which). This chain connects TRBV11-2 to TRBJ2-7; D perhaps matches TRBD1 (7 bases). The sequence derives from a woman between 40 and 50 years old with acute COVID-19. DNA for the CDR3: TGTGCCAGCAGCTTAAATCGCGGGACAGAGTACTACGAGCAGTACTTC. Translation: CASSLNRGTEYYEQYF.